The 7 T cell receptor beta chains reported below all come from one sample, sequenced in a study of spatial heterogeneity in lung cancer. The time point was: sample taken at primary tumor resection. One entry per CDR3 protein results from TCRdb running MiXCR on the 5' RACE reads. The sample holds 39,000 or so distinct CDR3 sequences; around 7% are singletons and the top ten take 28%. The material sequenced was PBMCs, taken at surgery. The receptor set was obtained from a male donor with early-stage non-small cell lung cancer.

This clonotype was recorded at least ten times. The chain joins TRBV7-2 to TRBJ1-5; D remains ambiguous. The V end was cut by 6 bases, the J end by 2 bases, with 11 bases between. The germline CDR1 and CDR2 sequences are SGHTA and FQGNSA. This CDR3 region has 14 residues. CDR3 amino acids: CASSRLDRNQPQHF. The CDR3 DNA is TGTGCCAGCAGTAGGCTGGATCGCAATCAGCCCCAGCATTTT.

This clonotype occurred a few times. The CDR3 DNA sequence: TGTGCCAGTTCCTTAATCGGGATAGAGCAGTACGTC. Translation gives CASSLIGIEQYV. The genes are TRBV6-2 or TRBV6-3 and TRBJ2-7; D is perhaps TRBD2 (5 bases). Trimming took off 9 bases at V and 7 bases at J, with 16 bases between the two ends. This CDR3 spans 12 amino acids. Germline V gives CDR1 MNHEY, CDR2 SVGEGT.

The V gene is TRBV19, the J gene TRBJ1-1; 8 nucleotides line up with TRBD1. Germline V lookup: CDR1 LNHDA, CDR2 SQIVND (reference sequence). The length of the CDR3 is 15 residues. Losses at the gene ends were 1 base for V and 1 base for J; bases not matched to a gene: 2. The CDR3 sequence: CASSIGGQANTEAFF. Here the CDR3 DNA reads TGTGCCAGTAGTATAGGGGGACAGGCGAACACTGAAGCTTTCTTT.

This clonotype was counted only a few times. The CDR3 loop reads CASSPGTSGGENIQYF. For the CDR3, the DNA is TGTGCCAGCAGCCCGGGGACTAGCGGGGGTGAAAACATTCAGTACTTC. The genes are TRBV4-2 and TRBJ2-4; 14 bases map to TRBD2. Trimming at V came to 4 bases and at J to 5 bases, leaving 4 bases not matched to a gene. Germline CDR1 and CDR2: LGHNA and YNFKEQ. The CDR3 totals 16 residues.

This clonotype came up a few times. The gene calls are TRBV12-3 or TRBV12-4 and TRBJ1-5; D is possibly TRBD1 (6 bases). The CDR3 sequence is 16 residues long. V lost 1 base and J lost 4, with 14 bases in between. The CDR3 here is CASSLGAGTQNQPQHF. CDR3 nucleotides: TGTGCCAGCAGTTTAGGAGCCGGGACACAGAATCAGCCCCAGCATTTT.

This clonotype occurred many times. This chain connects TRBV12-3 or TRBV12-4 to TRBJ2-2; D not resolved. Trimming took 5 bases from V and 8 from J, leaving 12 bases between them. This CDR3 is built from 13 residues. The CDR3 DNA follows: TGTGCCAGCAGTCCCATTCTGGGTGGGGAGCTGTTTTTT. It yields the protein CASSPILGGELFF.

This rearrangement joins TRBV20-1 to TRBJ2-1; TRBD2 agrees at 11 bases. CDR1 DFQATT and CDR2 SNEGSKA come from the germline V gene (reference sequence). J lost 4 bases, V lost 3 bases, and 2 bases had no gene match. This CDR3 is 14 amino acids long. The CDR3 bases are TGCAGTGCTAGGACTAGCGGGGCGTACAATGAGCAGTTCTTC. Protein product: CSARTSGAYNEQFF.